These T cell receptor beta chains were read from a single sample in a study of beta chain features in type 1 diabetes. The data were produced by immunoSEQ multiplex PCR, yet TCRdb's version contains in-frame clones alone and is incomplete. This sample has about 180,000 clones, with about 13% found just once. Sequenced sample: central memory CD4+ T cells from blood. Receptor source: a woman aged 18-29 years in good health. Each CDR3 is given with its conserved first and last residue. The order of the fields is D gene, J gene, V gene, clone size, CDR3 DNA, CDR3 protein. D genes are given only for firm matches. Expanded clones are given a class, and other clones once, few, many or no size at all.

>NA|TRBJ2-7|TRBV30|few
TGTGCCTGGACCTCGGGCAGGGGCGCCTACGAGCAGTACTTC
CAWTSGRGAYEQYF
>NA|TRBJ1-2|TRBV6-6|NA
TGTGCCAGCAGCCCACAGGCTCGTGACTATGGCTACACCTTC
CASSPQARDYGYTF
>NA|TRBJ2-5|TRBV29-1|many
TGCAGCGCCGGGACTGCAGAGACCCAGTACTTC
CSAGTAETQYF
>TRBD2|TRBJ2-1|TRBV11-3|few
TGTGCCAGCAGCCCCCGGAGCGGGAGCGGGTACAATGAGCAGTTCTTC
CASSPRSGSGYNEQFF
>NA|TRBJ2-3|TRBV4-2|NA
TGTGCCAGCAGCCAAGGGGTAGCGGAAGCTAGCACAGATACGCAGTATTTT
CASSQGVAEASTDTQYF
>TRBD1|TRBJ2-1|TRBV6-1|few
TGTGCCAGCAGTGGGACAGGGGGCTATGAGCAGTTCTTC
CASSGTGGYEQFF
>NA|TRBJ1-1|TRBV11-2|few
TGTGCCAGCAGCCGGGGATTAGGGGACCACAGGGTTCCTGAAGCTTTCTTT
CASSRGLGDHRVPEAFF
>NA|TRBJ1-4|TRBV27|few
TGTGCCAGCAGTTTGGCAGGGTCGGATGAAAAACTGTTTTTT
CASSLAGSDEKLFF
>TRBD2|TRBJ2-3|TRBV6-6|few
TGTGCCAGCAGGGGGCTAGCGGGACGTGTTGATACGCAGTATTTT
CASRGLAGRVDTQYF
>NA|TRBJ2-1|TRBV30|NA
TGTGCCTGGAGCCCTTTCACCGGGACAAAGTTCTTC
CAWSPFTGTKFF
>NA|TRBJ2-5|TRBV28|NA
TGTGCCAGCAGTTTATTTGGGACATCCCAAGAGACCCAGTACTTC
CASSLFGTSQETQYF
>TRBD1|TRBJ2-7|TRBV29-1|NA
TGCAGCGGCCCCCCCCGGGACAGTCTTGGCGAGCAGTACTTC
CSGPPRDSLGEQYF
>NA|TRBJ1-1|TRBV27|few
TGTGCCAGCAGTTTATCGTGGAGCCCGGGACAAATGAACACTGAAGCTTTCTTT
CASSLSWSPGQMNTEAFF
>NA|TRBJ2-1|TRBV30|NA
TGTGCCTGGGGGACTCGTTTCAATGAGCAGTTCTTC
CAWGTRFNEQFF
>NA|TRBJ1-1|TRBV19|NA
TGTGCCAGTACCACCCTACGGGGGGTTGAAGCTTTCTTT
CASTTLRGVEAFF
>NA|TRBJ2-7|TRBV7-9|few
TGTGCCAGCCAGAAGTCCTACGAGCAGTACTTC
CASQKSYEQYF
>NA|TRBJ2-2|TRBV6-5|few
TGTGCCAGCAGTTATGTACGCGCCGGGGAGCTGTTTTTT
CASSYVRAGELFF
>TRBD2|TRBJ2-1|TRBV5-6|few
TGTGCCAGCAGCTTAGCGGGAGCTGTGAATGAGCAGTTCTTC
CASSLAGAVNEQFF
>TRBD2|TRBJ2-1|TRBV28|few
TGTGCCAGCAGTTTAGGGCGGGGTAGCGGGAGGGCCTACAATGAGCAGTTCTTC
CASSLGRGSGRAYNEQFF
>TRBD2|TRBJ2-7|TRBV14|once
TGTGCCAGCAGCCCAAGAACCACTTCGACTAGCGCTAAATTC
CASSPRTTSTSAKF
>TRBD2|TRBJ2-5|TRBV27|NA
TGTGCCAGCAGACCTTTGACTAGCGGGACGGAGACCCAGTACTTC
CASRPLTSGTETQYF
>NA|TRBJ2-3|TRBV7-2|NA
TGTGCCAGCAGCCCCGGACCTAGCGCGGATACGCAGTATTTT
CASSPGPSADTQYF
>TRBD2|TRBJ2-7|TRBV30|NA
TGTGCCTGGGGACTAGCGGGATACGAGCAGTACTTC
CAWGLAGYEQYF
>NA|TRBJ1-1|TRBV16|few
TGTGCCAGCAGCCAACCTATTAGTCTGAGGGCTTTCTTT
CASSQPISLRAFF
>TRBD2|TRBJ2-7|TRBV7-9|NA
TGTGCCAGCAGCTTTAGCGGGAGTTGGGACGAGCAGTACTTC
CASSFSGSWDEQYF
>TRBD2|TRBJ2-1|TRBV5-4|many
TGTGCCAGCAGCTCGGCTAGCGGGAGTAGCTTGGATGAGCAGTTCTTC
CASSSASGSSLDEQFF
>NA|TRBJ1-1|TRBV14|NA
TGTGCCAGCAGCCAAGCCCTAAACACTGAAGCTTTCTTT
CASSQALNTEAFF
>NA|TRBJ1-1|TRBV6-5|NA
TGTGCCAGCAGTTACCGGTTTATGAACACTGAAGCTTTCTTT
CASSYRFMNTEAFF
>TRBD2|TRBJ2-5|TRBV9|few
TGTGCCAGCAGCGTGACTAGCGGGAGAGAAGAGACCCAGTACTTC
CASSVTSGREETQYF
>TRBD2|TRBJ2-1|TRBV7-3|NA
TGTGCCAGCAGCTTATTGGGGGCTAGCGGGAGTGAGTTGTACAATGAGCAGTTCTTC
CASSLLGASGSELYNEQFF
>NA|TRBJ2-1|TRBV7-2|few
TGTGCCAGCAGCCCGACAGGTCTCTACAATGAGCAGTTCTTC
CASSPTGLYNEQFF
>TRBD1|TRBJ1-2|TRBV10-3|few
TGTGCCATCAGTCCGGGACAGGGATACACCTTC
CAISPGQGYTF
>NA|TRBJ2-1|TRBV10-3|few
TGTGCCGTCAGCAGGGAAGTTGAGCAGTTCTTC
CAVSREVEQFF
>NA|TRBJ2-3|TRBV21-1|NA
TGTGCCAGCAGCCAACTAGCGGCCCGAACAGATACGCAGTATTTT
CASSQLAARTDTQYF
>NA|TRBJ2-1|TRBV28|few
TGTGCCAGCAGCCGTTCAGAAGGAAGGGGATTCTTC
CASSRSEGRGFF
>NA|TRBJ2-7|TRBV11-2|NA
TGTGCCAGCAGCAAGCCCAACAGCGAGCAGTACTTC
CASSKPNSEQYF
>TRBD2|TRBJ2-7|TRBV28|few
TGTGCCAGCAGTTTCGAACTAGCGGGAGGAGAGCAGTACTTC
CASSFELAGGEQYF
>NA|TRBJ1-1|TRBV18|NA
TGTGCCAGCTCAGCCGGGACAACGAACACTGAAGCTTTCTTT
CASSAGTTNTEAFF
>NA|TRBJ1-5|TRBV6-6|few
TGTGCCACCTCACGGACAATCGACCAGCCCCAGCATTTT
CATSRTIDQPQHF
>TRBD2|TRBJ2-7|TRBV7-2|NA
TGTGCCAGCAGCCAAGGGCTACTAGCGGAGGACGTGCAGTACTTC
CASSQGLLAEDVQYF
>NA|TRBJ1-4|TRBV30|NA
TGTGCCTGGACTGAGCATATTAATGAAAAACTGTTTTTT
CAWTEHINEKLFF
>TRBD1|TRBJ1-1|TRBV19|NA
TGTGCCAGTAGTACGTCCGACAGGGACATGAACACTGAAGCTTTCTTT
CASSTSDRDMNTEAFF
>NA|TRBJ1-1|TRBV9|NA
TGTGCCAGCAGCGTCACAGGGTCGGACACTGAAGCTTTCTTT
CASSVTGSDTEAFF
>NA|TRBJ2-3|TRBV7-2|NA
TGTGCCAGCAGCTTAGGCGGCATCACAGATACGCAGTATTTT
CASSLGGITDTQYF
>TRBD2|TRBJ2-3|TRBV7-9|few
TGTGCCAGCAGCCTGGGGGGACTAGCCCGAATGGATACGCAGTATTTT
CASSLGGLARMDTQYF